The 6 T cell receptor beta chains below all came from one sample that was sequenced in a study of shared clonotypes between healthy human individuals. Libraries were prepared by immunoSEQ multiplex PCR; TCRdb keeps only in-frame clonotypes and omits some of them. Of about 990,000 clones in the sample, 75% to 80% were seen once. Sample: memory CD4+ T cells from PBMCs. Subset denoted: CD45RA-negative fraction. The receptors were gathered from a man between 18 and 35 years old in good health. Some clones in this sample may be carry-over from other donors' samples.

V and J are TRBV6-1 and TRBJ2-5; TRBD2 agrees at 9 bases. The CDR3 is made up of 15 amino acids. After removal of 6 bases from V and 2 bases from J, the junction contained 7 bases not matched to a gene. Per the germline V gene, CDR1 is MNHNS and CDR2 is SASEGT. For the CDR3, the DNA is TGTGCCAGCAGATTGGGGGCGGGAGGGCAAGAGACCCAGTACTTC. Protein product: CASRLGAGGQETQYF.

The chain has TRBV5-1 and TRBJ2-3; 8 nucleotides match TRBD1. The CDR3 contains 15 residues. The V gene's germline CDR1 is SGHRS and CDR2 YFSETQ. With 2 bases clipped from V and 8 bases from J, the junction kept 10 bases outside the gene matches. The CDR3 here is CASSLSGTGNPTQYF. CDR3 DNA sequence: TGCGCCAGCAGCTTATCCGGGACAGGCAACCCTACGCAGTATTTT.

This clone has only one observation. The rearrangement links TRBV6-5 to TRBJ2-3; D tentatively fits TRBD1 or TRBD2 (5 bases each). The length of the CDR3 is 15 residues. CDR1 is MNHEY, CDR2 SVGAGI, per germline. The germline V and J ends were trimmed by 6 bases and 7 bases, with 20 bases remaining between them. CDR3 in DNA: TGTGCCAGCAGCCTCCGGGACCCTCGGTGGAATACGCAGTATTTT. The encoded protein is CASSLRDPRWNTQYF.

This sequence joins TRBV4-3 and TRBJ2-5; 7 bases match TRBD1. The CDR3 is 17 residues long. After removal of 0 bases from V and 3 bases from J, the junction contained 10 bases not matched to a gene. Germline V gives CDR1 LGHNA, CDR2 YSLEER. DNA for the CDR3: TGCGCCAGCAGCCAAGACGTCAAGGGGACAGCTGAAGAGACCCAGTACTTC. It encodes CASSQDVKGTAEETQYF.

The chain recombines TRBV5-1 with TRBJ2-3; 8 bases are a match to TRBD1. Germline trimming cut 3 bases from V and 0 bases from J; bases unmatched to any gene: 6. The germline CDR1 and CDR2 sequences are SGHRS and YFSETQ. The CDR3 has 16 amino acids. The CDR3 here is CASSSGTGYSTDTQYF. The CDR3 nucleotides read TGCGCCAGCAGCTCCGGGACAGGTTATAGCACAGATACGCAGTATTTT.

The chain links TRBV28 to TRBJ1-5; TRBD1 agrees at 9 bases. After removal of 4 bases from V and 5 bases from J, the junction contained 6 bases not matched to a gene. CDR1 is MDHEN, CDR2 SYDVKM, per germline. CDR3 length: 15 residues. The CDR3 protein is CASSSQGAHYQPQHF. CDR3 DNA sequence: TGTGCCAGCAGTTCACAGGGGGCGCATTATCAGCCCCAGCATTTT.